This T cell receptor beta chain was captured in a study of T cell repertoires in cytomegalovirus infection. Trimming took off 7 bases at V and 8 bases at J, with 17 bases between the two ends. The length of the CDR3 is 13 residues. CDR1 is SEHNR, CDR2 FQNEAQ, per germline (reference sequence). TCRdb reprocessed the reads via MiXCR and lists one record per CDR3 protein. This table holds 100,000 to 150,000 distinct CDR3 sequences, roughly 9% found once. This clonotype was picked up a small number of times. Sequenced: PBMCs. The chain is built from TRBV7-9 and TRBJ1-1; D might be TRBD1 (5 bases). The TCR sequence derives from a human donor in good health (CMV status not recorded). Some clones in this sample may be carry-over from other donors' samples. The chain's CDR3 is CASNQGLRPEAFF. DNA for the CDR3: TGTGCCAGCAACCAGGGATTGCGCCCCGAAGCTTTCTTT.